The rows below give T cell receptor beta chains drawn from one sample of a study of cytomegalovirus exposure and HLA in healthy donors. Measured with immunoSEQ multiplex PCR; TCRdb has only the in-frame clones, and not every one. The data contain just over 200,000 clones, approximately 79% of them seen just once; the ten biggest clones take up approximately 1.5%. Sequencing input: PBMCs. Every receptor here comes from a man aged 45-60 years in good health and CMV-seronegative. Each CDR3 is given with its conserved first and last residue. The order of the fields is D gene, clone size, V gene, CDR3 length, J gene, CDR3 DNA, CDR3 protein. D genes are given only for firm matches. The listing skips clone size in some rows; elsewhere it reads once, few, many or a size class.

-	-	TRBV19	12	TRBJ2-7	TGTGCCAGTAGTAGCGGCTCCTACGAGCAGTACTTC	CASSSGSYEQYF
TRBD1	-	TRBV7-7	14	TRBJ2-5	TGTGCCAGCAGGGGACAGGGGGATGGAGAGACCCAGTACTTC	CASRGQGDGETQYF
TRBD1	-	TRBV28	15	TRBJ1-2	TGTGCCAGCAGTTCACAGGGGGCAGCTAACTATGGCTACACCTTC	CASSSQGAANYGYTF
-	-	TRBV29-1	14	TRBJ2-2	TGCAGCGTTTTTGGGGGCGGTAGCACCGGGGAGCTGTTTTTT	CSVFGGGSTGELFF
TRBD2	-	TRBV4-1	19	TRBJ2-2	TGCGCCAGCAGCCAATATCCGCTAGCGGGAGGCCGGAACACCGGGGAGCTGTTTTTT	CASSQYPLAGGRNTGELFF
-	-	TRBV5-6	13	TRBJ1-2	TGTGCCAGCAGCACCACAGGGAACTATGGCTACACCTTC	CASSTTGNYGYTF
TRBD1	few	TRBV5-5	13	TRBJ1-2	TGTGCCAGCAGGACCGGGACAGGGGATGGCTACACCTTC	CASRTGTGDGYTF
TRBD1	-	TRBV18	14	TRBJ1-1	TGTGCCAGCTCACCCTCGACAGGGATCACTGAAGCTTTCTTT	CASSPSTGITEAFF
-	-	TRBV5-1	14	TRBJ2-3	TGCGCCAGCAGCTTGCATAGCGCCACAGATACGCAGTATTTT	CASSLHSATDTQYF
TRBD1	-	TRBV18	17	TRBJ1-5	TGTGCCAGCTCACCACTCCCCGGACAGGGGAATAATCAGCCCCAGCATTTT	CASSPLPGQGNNQPQHF
-	-	TRBV21-1	16	TRBJ2-2	TGTGCCAGCAGCAAACGGAGACAGGCGAACACCGGAGAGCTGTTTTTT	CASSKRRQANTGELFF
-	once	TRBV28	12	TRBJ1-2	TGTGCCAGCAGTCCTCGAGATTCTGGCTACACCTTC	CASSPRDSGYTF
TRBD2	-	TRBV5-4	14	TRBJ2-7	TGTGCCAGCAGCTTTGGGACTAGCGGGCTCGAGCAGTACTTC	CASSFGTSGLEQYF
-	-	TRBV5-1	16	TRBJ1-5	TGCGCCAGCAGCTTGTCGGGAGTATGGGGCAATCAGCCCCAGCATTTT	CASSLSGVWGNQPQHF
-	-	TRBV19	13	TRBJ1-5	TGTGCCAGTAGTATGAGCTATAATCAGCCCCAGCATTTT	CASSMSYNQPQHF
TRBD1	-	TRBV5-1	15	TRBJ2-5	TGCGCCAGCAGCTTGGAAGGGACAGGGGTGGAGACCCAGTACTTC	CASSLEGTGVETQYF
-	-	TRBV18	15	TRBJ2-1	TGTGCCAGCTCACGGGCAACCATTAGCTACAATGAGCAGTTCTTC	CASSRATISYNEQFF
TRBD2	-	TRBV7-6	18	TRBJ2-6	TGTGCCAGCAGCGGTTTCCTAGCGGGAGGCCCTGGGGCCAACGTCCTGACTTTC	CASSGFLAGGPGANVLTF
TRBD2	-	TRBV6-1	14	TRBJ2-1	TGTGCCAGCAGTGGACTAGCGTCATACAATGAGCAGTTCTTC	CASSGLASYNEQFF
-	-	TRBV5-1	13	TRBJ1-1	TGCGCCAGCAGCCTTGAGGAGGACACTGAAGCTTTCTTT	CASSLEEDTEAFF
-	-	TRBV4-2	17	TRBJ2-5	TGTGCCAGCAGCCAAGAAGGAACAGCGGACTTAGAGGAGACCCAGTACTTC	CASSQEGTADLEETQYF
TRBD1	-	TRBV5-1	18	TRBJ2-2	TGCGCCAGCAGCTTGGGTCGAGGACAGGGGGCCGGGACCGGGGAGCTGTTTTTT	CASSLGRGQGAGTGELFF
TRBD1	-	TRBV29-1	14	TRBJ2-1	TGCAGCGCGGTGAGACAGGGGGTATACAATGAGCAGTTCTTC	CSAVRQGVYNEQFF
-	once	TRBV27	14	TRBJ1-1	TGTGCCAGCTATCACAGGGCTATGAACACTGAAGCTTTCTTT	CASYHRAMNTEAFF
-	-	TRBV5-1	13	TRBJ1-1	TGCGCCAGCCGAGGGGAGGAGAACACTGAAGCTTTCTTT	CASRGEENTEAFF
-	-	TRBV28	14	TRBJ1-1	TGTGCCAGCAGTGGACAGTCCATGAACACTGAAGCTTTCTTT	CASSGQSMNTEAFF
TRBD1	-	TRBV28	15	TRBJ1-5	TGTGCCAGCAGACGGGACAGGGGAGGTTCTCAGCCCCAGCATTTT	CASRRDRGGSQPQHF
TRBD1	-	TRBV5-6	15	TRBJ2-1	TGTGCCAGCGTGGGACAGGGAAACTCCTACAATGAGCAGTTCTTC	CASVGQGNSYNEQFF
-	-	TRBV19	17	TRBJ2-7	TGTGCCAGTAGTATTGGAAATCGCGCAGGGTCAAGCTACGAGCAGTACTTC	CASSIGNRAGSSYEQYF
-	few	TRBV6-5	13	TRBJ1-4	TGTGCCAGCAGGCCCGCACTAAATGAAAAACTGTTTTTT	CASRPALNEKLFF
TRBD2	-	TRBV28	14	TRBJ2-2	TGTGCCACCGACAGGACTAGCGTCACCGGGGAGCTGTTTTTT	CATDRTSVTGELFF
-	-	TRBV11-2	13	TRBJ2-5	TGTGCCAGCAGCCAGACAGTTCAAGAGACCCAGTACTTC	CASSQTVQETQYF
-	-	TRBV7-9	15	TRBJ2-7	TGTTCCAGCCTCGCCTGGACATCCGGCTGGGGCGAGCAGTACTTC	CSSLAWTSGWGEQYF
TRBD1	-	TRBV5-1	15	TRBJ2-1	TGCGCCAGCAGCCCAGGGACAGGGCCCTACAATGAGCAGTTCTTC	CASSPGTGPYNEQFF
TRBD1	few	TRBV7-6	16	TRBJ2-2	TGTGCCAGCAGCCAGCGGACAGGGAAGAACACCGGGGAGCTGTTTTTT	CASSQRTGKNTGELFF
TRBD2	-	TRBV4-2	16	TRBJ2-2	TGTGCCAGCAGCCAGCGACTAGCGATGAACACCGGGGAGCTGTTTTTT	CASSQRLAMNTGELFF
TRBD2	-	TRBV27	15	TRBJ2-1	TGTGCCAGCAGTTTGATAGCGGGGACCCCCGCTGAGCAGTTCTTC	CASSLIAGTPAEQFF
TRBD1	-	TRBV19	14	TRBJ1-2	TGTGCCGGTAAAAGACAGGGGGTGTCTCATGGCTACACCTTC	CAGKRQGVSHGYTF
TRBD2	-	TRBV6-1	15	TRBJ2-7	TGTGCCAGCGAGTGGTTAAGCGGGAGGATAGGAGAGCAGTACTTC	CASEWLSGRIGEQYF
TRBD2	-	TRBV5-6	15	TRBJ2-7	TGTGCCAGCAGCGCCGGACTAGCGCGGACCTACGAGCAGTACTTC	CASSAGLARTYEQYF
-	-	TRBV28	16	TRBJ2-2	TGTGCCAGCAGTTTTGGGGGCGCCGCTCTTGCCGGGGAGCTGTTTTTT	CASSFGGAALAGELFF
TRBD2	-	TRBV9	15	TRBJ2-1	TGTGCCAGCAGTCGCACTAGCGGGAGTTTGAATGAGCAGTTCTTC	CASSRTSGSLNEQFF
-	-	TRBV7-3	15	TRBJ2-1	TGTGCCAGCAGCTTGCATCAGGGTGCCTACGATGAGCAGTTCTTC	CASSLHQGAYDEQFF
TRBD2	-	TRBV4-2	20	TRBJ2-3	TGTGCCAGCAGCCAAGCGAGTACTAGCGGGAGGGCCCGGAGTACAGATACGCAGTATTTT	CASSQASTSGRARSTDTQYF
TRBD1	once	TRBV9	14	TRBJ2-7	TGTGCCAGCAGCCCAACAGGGGGCACCTACGAGCAGTACTTC	CASSPTGGTYEQYF
-	-	TRBV28	15	TRBJ1-2	TGTGCCAGCAGTCTCTTGAAAGCAGGGGACTATGGCTACACCTTC	CASSLLKAGDYGYTF
TRBD1	-	TRBV6-1	15	TRBJ2-5	TGTGCCAGCAGGCAGACAGGGGGAGAGCAAGAGACCCAGTACTTC	CASRQTGGEQETQYF
TRBD2	once	TRBV9	15	TRBJ2-3	TGTGCCAGCAGCGTACCTACGGGGGGAGTAGATACGCAGTATTTT	CASSVPTGGVDTQYF
TRBD2	-	TRBV9	17	TRBJ2-3	TGTGCCAGCAGCGTTCTAGCGGGAGGAACTAGCACAGATACGCAGTATTTT	CASSVLAGGTSTDTQYF
-	-	TRBV7-9	14	TRBJ1-1	TGTGCCAGCACTAACTTGGGGGGGGGCACTGAAGCTTTCTTT	CASTNLGGGTEAFF
TRBD2	-	TRBV30	12	TRBJ2-1	TGTGCCTTCGGACTAGCGGACAATGAGCAGTTCTTC	CAFGLADNEQFF
TRBD2	-	TRBV11-2	15	TRBJ2-5	TGTGCCAGCAGCTCGGCTAGCGGGAGGGCAGAGACCCAGTACTTC	CASSSASGRAETQYF
TRBD2	-	TRBV7-9	17	TRBJ2-3	TGTGCCAGCAGCGGCGGATTTAGCGGGAGAGGCACAGATACGCAGTATTTT	CASSGGFSGRGTDTQYF
TRBD2	-	TRBV29-1	13	TRBJ2-3	TGCAGCCAGACTAGCGGGGGGGCAGATACGCAGTATTTT	CSQTSGGADTQYF
-	-	TRBV5-1	19	TRBJ2-3	TGCGCCAGCAGCTTGGGGACTGGCGGGAGAGGGGGTCTCACAGATACGCAGTATTTT	CASSLGTGGRGGLTDTQYF
-	-	TRBV7-6	12	TRBJ2-7	TGTGCCAGCAGCACTGGAGTAGGCGAGCAGTACTTC	CASSTGVGEQYF
-	-	TRBV7-2	13	TRBJ1-1	TGTGCCAGCAGCTCTAGGGGGGGCACTGAAGCTTTCTTT	CASSSRGGTEAFF
-	-	TRBV29-1	13	TRBJ1-2	TGCAGCGTTGACCCAGGGACTAACTATGGCTACACCTTC	CSVDPGTNYGYTF